This T cell receptor beta chain was recovered during a study of CD8 T cells in ankylosing spondylitis. About this clonotype itself: Its antigen is as yet unknown.

Germline V gene data show CDR1 as DFQATT and CDR2 as SNEGSKA (reference sequence). With V trimmed by 5 bases and J by 10 bases, 13 bases remained unmatched. The length of the CDR3 is 14 residues. Study conclusions and caveats: Disease-associated clones were CD8+ and fairly uncommon in peripheral blood. What appeared characteristic of ankylosing spondylitis blood was a TCR beta motif of 7 or 8 highly homologous variants. Earlier literature documents some of the motif variants in reactive arthritis synovial fluid and blood.

Using quantitative 5'-RACE with molecular barcodes, the authors made TCR beta libraries. Each CDR3 protein is one row after TCRdb ran MiXCR on the 5' RACE reads. The sample lists 800,000 to 900,000 distinct CDR3 sequences; around 11% were seen once. The receptor was isolated from a male donor with ankylosing spondylitis. This chain connects TRBV20-1 to TRBJ2-3; TRBD2 matches 9 bases. Sequencing input: blood, either unsorted or a sorted T cell fraction (not recorded which). CDR3 in amino acids: CSAGTAGGVTAQYF. In nucleotides, the CDR3 is TGCAGTGCTGGAACTGCGGGGGGGGTAACGGCGCAGTATTTT.